The next 27 T cell receptor beta chains were all read from a single sample in a study of T cells in Graves' hyperthyroidism and ophthalmopathy. It was RNA transcripts that yielded the amplified TCR beta CDR3 regions. HTBI primers drove first-round RT-PCR of the TCR CDR3. MiXCR, applied by TCRdb to the multiplex PCR reads, yields one record per CDR3 protein. The table shows 250,000 to 350,000 distinct CDR3 sequences, with 16% occurring only once. The sequenced sample consisted of blood. Receptor source: a young man with Graves' hyperthyroidism.

As regards this clonotype: Being one base from a much bigger clone, this may be a read error. The chain employs TRBV5-1 and TRBJ2-2, with D perhaps matching TRBD2 (5 bases). CDR3 length: 15 residues. In germline, CDR1 is SGHRS, CDR2 YFSETQ. The chain's CDR3 is CASSLDRMNTGEPFF. CDR3 bases: TGCGCCAGCAGCTTGGATCGTATGAACACCGGGGAGCCGTTTTTT.

The chain couples TRBV15 to TRBJ2-7; D is undetermined. The V and J ends lost 0 bases and 5 bases respectively, with 11 bases between them. This CDR3 comprises 14 residues. CDR1 and CDR2 (germline): LNHNV, YYDKDF (reference sequence). Here the CDR3 DNA reads TGTGCCACCAGCAGAGACCTAGTAGAGGACGAGCAGTACTTC. Residues: CATSRDLVEDEQYF.

This clonotype was observed many times. V usage is TRBV6-1 and J usage is TRBJ1-2; no reliable D call. Germline values: CDR1 MNHNS, CDR2 SASEGT. V gave up 4 bases and J gave up 8 bases, with 26 bases separating them. CDR3 length: 17 amino acids. The CDR3 reads CASSVSRQDSSISGYTF. The CDR3 DNA reads as TGTGCCAGCAGTGTGTCCCGGCAGGACTCCTCGATATCAGGCTACACCTTC.

This clonotype was seen ten or more times. V and J are TRBV28 and TRBJ1-5; the D is unclear. This CDR3 contains 14 residues. V was clipped by 4 bases and J by 4 bases, with 11 bases between them. Germline values: CDR1 MDHEN, CDR2 SYDVKM. Here the CDR3 DNA reads TGTGCCAGCAGTTCTTTAGGCGGAAATCAGCCCCAGCATTTT. Protein product: CASSSLGGNQPQHF.

This clonotype has ten or more counts. The chain carries TRBV12-5 and TRBJ2-1, with 14 nucleotides matching TRBD2. The CDR3 runs to 15 residues. Per the germline V gene, CDR1 is LGHNT and CDR2 is FRNRAP. Trimming took 1 base from V and 10 from J; bases not matched to a gene: 3. The chain's CDR3 is CASGLGGLAGVEQFF. CDR3 sequence (DNA): TGTGCTAGTGGTTTGGGGGGACTAGCGGGAGTCGAGCAGTTCTTC.

This clonotype was detected ten times or more. This chain joins TRBV2 and TRBJ2-7; no definite D call. Germline V lookup: CDR1 SNHLY, CDR2 FYNNEI. The CDR3 extends over 14 amino acids. The V end lost 7 bases, the J end lost 0 bases, and 13 bases lay between the germline ends. The CDR3 DNA reads as TGTGCCAGCAAATTAGAAAAGGGCTCCTACGAGCAGTACTTC. Its translation: CASKLEKGSYEQYF.

This clonotype was counted many times. This sequence joins TRBV7-9 and TRBJ2-7; perhaps TRBD1 as D (5 bases). Germline lookup yields CDR1 SEHNR and CDR2 FQNEAQ (reference sequence). The CDR3 totals 15 residues. V lost 6 bases, J lost 3 bases, and 18 bases lay in between. CDR3 loop: CASSPLHAGIYEQYF. The CDR3 nucleotides read TGTGCCAGCAGTCCGCTTCACGCAGGGATCTACGAGCAGTACTTC.

CDR3 in amino acids: CASSLARAGTGELFF. For the CDR3, the DNA is TGCGCCAGCAGCTTGGCCAGGGCCGGTACCGGGGAGCTGTTTTTT. The chain uses TRBV5-1 and TRBJ2-2, with a weak D call TRBD1 (5 bases). The ends were cut back, 0 bases at V and 5 bases at J, with 11 bases in the middle. This CDR3 is built from 15 residues. Germline CDR1 is SGHRS and CDR2 is YFSETQ.

This clonotype was detected ten times or more. The chain carries TRBV13 and TRBJ2-5; D gene uncertain. The CDR3 consists of 13 residues. Trimming pared 5 bases from V and 4 bases from J, leaving 11 bases between. The V gene's germline CDR1 is PRHDT and CDR2 FYEKMQ (reference sequence). CDR3 nucleotide sequence: TGTGCCAGCAGCCGCGGAGTGGGAGAGACCCAGTACTTC. Residues: CASSRGVGETQYF.

This clonotype came up many times. CDR3 DNA sequence: TGTGCCACCAGTGATTTCAGGGGAGCAACAGATACGCAGTATTTT. Protein product: CATSDFRGATDTQYF. The V call is TRBV24-1, the J call TRBJ2-3; D is possibly TRBD1 (6 bases). This CDR3 is built from 15 residues. Germline V gene data show CDR1 as KGHDR and CDR2 as SFDVKD. V dropped 1 base and J dropped 3 bases, with 10 bases sitting between them.

The V and J genes are TRBV6-2 or TRBV6-3 and TRBJ2-7; 10 bases map to TRBD2. Germline CDR1 reads MNHEY; CDR2 reads SVGEGT. With 8 bases clipped from V and 4 bases from J, the junction kept 11 bases outside the gene matches. This CDR3 has 15 amino acids. CDR3: CASARRLAGAYEQYF. In DNA form, the CDR3 reads TGTGCCAGCGCCAGACGACTAGCGGGTGCGTACGAGCAGTACTTC.

This clonotype has just a few counts. The J gene is TRBJ2-5, the V gene TRBV6-5; 10 bases fit TRBD2. This CDR3 spans 14 amino acids. CDR1 and CDR2 (germline): MNHEY, SVGAGI. J gave up 3 bases and V 4 bases, and 2 bases lay outside the gene matches. The CDR3 DNA reads TGTGCCAGCAGTTCCCTAGCGGGAGAAGAGACCCAGTACTTC. Translated, it gives CASSSLAGEETQYF.

This clonotype was counted many times. This chain links TRBV6-2 or TRBV6-3 with TRBJ2-1, with 14 positions matching TRBD2. The CDR3 loop spans 13 amino acids. V was clipped by 8 bases and J by 6 bases; unmatched bases: 0. From germline, CDR1 is MNHEY and CDR2 SVGEGT. CDR3: CASGLAGGNEQFF. The CDR3 bases are TGTGCCAGCGGACTAGCGGGAGGCAATGAGCAGTTCTTC.

This clonotype was counted at least ten times. The chain recombines TRBV6-1 with TRBJ2-5; 8 bases fit TRBD1. The junction had 10 bases not matched to a gene; V was cut back by 3 bases and J by 4 bases. The CDR3 sequence is 16 residues long. The V gene's germline CDR1 is MNHNS and CDR2 SASEGT. The CDR3 here is CASSERDRPRTETQYF. CDR3 in DNA: TGTGCCAGCAGTGAGAGGGACAGGCCGAGAACAGAGACCCAGTACTTC.

The rearrangement links TRBV19 to TRBJ2-7; the D gene could be TRBD1 or TRBD2 (5 bases each). The CDR3 is 15 residues long. From germline, CDR1 is LNHDA and CDR2 SQIVND (reference sequence). Trimming took off 1 base at V and 3 bases at J, with 13 bases between the two ends. This CDR3 reads CASSIVPRGNYEQYF. CDR3 in DNA: TGTGCCAGTAGTATAGTCCCCCGGGGCAACTACGAGCAGTACTTC.

The chain recombines TRBV6-1 with TRBJ1-2; possibly TRBD1 for D (5 bases). The germline V gene has CDR1 MNHNS and CDR2 SASEGT. The CDR3 runs 15 residues. The germline V and J ends were trimmed by 6 bases and 8 bases, with 22 bases remaining between them. CDR3 sequence (DNA): TGTGCCAGCAGCAAAACCTCGGGGGGGTGGTACGGCTACACCTTC. It codes for CASSKTSGGWYGYTF.

This clonotype has a count of ten or more. The chain carries TRBV20-1 and TRBJ1-1, with TRBD1 identical over 9 bases. Trimming cost V 0 bases and J 6 bases; bases outside gene matches: 8. CDR3 length equals 15 residues. CDR1 and CDR2 (germline): DFQATT, SNEGSKA (reference sequence). CDR3 coding DNA: TGCAGTGCTAGAGATTCGGACAGGGGTAGGGCTGAAGCTTTCTTT. This codes for CSARDSDRGRAEAFF.

This clonotype was seen many times. The rearrangement links TRBV24-1 to TRBJ2-2; 9 bases align to TRBD1. The CDR3 is 15 amino acids. V dropped 0 bases and J dropped 5; count of bases not matched to a gene: 0. The germline V gene has CDR1 KGHDR and CDR2 SFDVKD. The CDR3 nucleotides are TGTGCCACCAGTGATTTGGGGACAGGGACCGGGGAGCTGTTTTTT. Translation: CATSDLGTGTGELFF.

This clonotype was picked up many times. The J gene is TRBJ1-2, the V gene TRBV15; TRBD1 aligns across 9 bases. CDR1 LNHNV and CDR2 YYDKDF come from the germline V gene (reference sequence). This CDR3 is built from 15 residues. V shed 1 base and J 2 bases; nucleotides not matched to a gene: 2. CDR3: CATSRVTGGNYGYTF. The CDR3 DNA is TGTGCCACCAGCAGAGTGACAGGGGGGAACTATGGCTACACCTTC.

V usage is TRBV20-1 and J usage is TRBJ2-1, with 12 nucleotides matching TRBD1. The germline V gene has CDR1 DFQATT and CDR2 SNEGSKA (reference sequence). The CDR3 contains 15 residues. Trimming took 6 bases from V and 4 from J; bases not matched to a gene: 7. The CDR3 DNA follows: TGCAGTGCCCGGTCGGGACAGGGGGCTTACAATGAGCAGTTCTTC. Encoded protein: CSARSGQGAYNEQFF.

The chain combines TRBV7-3 with TRBJ2-4, with 7 bases matching TRBD2. CDR1 is SGHTA, CDR2 FQGTGA, per germline. This CDR3 contains 14 residues. Germline trimming cut 5 bases from V and 3 bases from J; bases unmatched to any gene: 4. The CDR3 is CASSPSGGKNIQYF. The CDR3 DNA sequence: TGTGCCAGCAGCCCTTCGGGAGGCAAAAACATTCAGTACTTC.

The chain is built from TRBV20-1 and TRBJ2-1; 10 positions agree with TRBD2. CDR3 length: 13 amino acids. The V gene's germline CDR1 is DFQATT and CDR2 SNEGSKA (reference sequence). The V segment lost 1 base and the J segment 6 bases; nucleotides outside the gene matches: 0. CDR3 loop: CSARGTSGNEQFF. CDR3 DNA sequence: TGCAGTGCTAGAGGGACTAGCGGCAATGAGCAGTTCTTC.

As regards this clonotype: Because it lacks the conserved phenylalanine or tryptophan at the end, this CDR3 is likely a read error. The chain joins TRBV18 to TRBJ1-1; the match to TRBD1 covers 7 bases. Germline CDR1 reads KGHSH; CDR2 reads LQKENI. The ends lost 5 bases at V and 2 bases at J; junction bases unmatched: 8. The CDR3 length is 15 residues. The CDR3 reads CASSANRDRNTEAFS. CDR3 bases: TGTGCCAGCTCAGCAAACCGGGACAGAAACACTGAAGCTTTCTCT.

This clonotype was counted ten times or more. The chain employs TRBV7-9 and TRBJ1-1; 7 bases map to TRBD1. From germline, CDR1 is SEHNR and CDR2 FQNEAQ (reference sequence). J was trimmed by 1 base and V by 5 bases; bases with no gene match: 4. This CDR3 is built from 14 residues. CDR3 sequence reads: CASSPGQENTEAFF. Written as DNA, the CDR3 is TGTGCCAGCAGCCCTGGACAGGAGAACACTGAAGCTTTCTTT.

This clonotype was picked up many times. The chain couples TRBV27 to TRBJ2-5; TRBD2 agrees at 7 bases. J gave up 5 bases and V 7 bases, and 13 bases lay outside the gene matches. This CDR3 has 15 residues. Germline-derived CDR1 and CDR2 are MNHEY and SMNVEV (reference sequence). CDR3 sequence: CASISEAGEEETQYF. CDR3 DNA sequence: TGTGCCAGCATCTCAGAGGCGGGAGAGGAGGAGACCCAGTACTTC.

This clonotype showed up just a few times. This rearrangement joins TRBV20-1 to TRBJ2-7, with D hard to call. This CDR3 has 12 amino acids. V lost 3 bases to trimming and J lost 6 bases, with 12 bases between them. CDR1 and CDR2 from the germline V gene are DFQATT and SNEGSKA (reference sequence). This CDR3 is CSARVSWGEQYF. The CDR3 DNA reads as TGCAGTGCTAGGGTTTCCTGGGGCGAGCAGTACTTC.

This clonotype has at least ten counts. This chain uses TRBV12-3 or TRBV12-4 with TRBJ1-1, with a tentative D call TRBD1 (6 bases). Trimming removed 8 bases at V and 7 bases at J, with 17 bases between. The CDR3 runs 13 residues. The CDR3 region has the DNA TGTGCCAGCTGCTCCTCGGGGGGGCGTGAAGCTTTCTTT. Protein product: CASCSSGGREAFF.